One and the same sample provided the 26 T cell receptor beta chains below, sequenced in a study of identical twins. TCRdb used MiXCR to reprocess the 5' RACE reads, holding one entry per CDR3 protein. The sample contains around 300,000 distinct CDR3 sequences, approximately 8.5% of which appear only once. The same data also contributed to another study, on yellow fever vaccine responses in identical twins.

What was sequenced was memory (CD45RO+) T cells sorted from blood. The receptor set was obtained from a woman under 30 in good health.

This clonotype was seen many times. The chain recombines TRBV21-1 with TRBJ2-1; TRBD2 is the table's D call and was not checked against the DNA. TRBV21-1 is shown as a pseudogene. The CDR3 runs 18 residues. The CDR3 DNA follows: TGTGCCAGCAGCCGCACCGGGACTAGCGGGGTAGAAGGCAATGAGCAGTTCTTC. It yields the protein CASSRTGTSGVEGNEQFF.

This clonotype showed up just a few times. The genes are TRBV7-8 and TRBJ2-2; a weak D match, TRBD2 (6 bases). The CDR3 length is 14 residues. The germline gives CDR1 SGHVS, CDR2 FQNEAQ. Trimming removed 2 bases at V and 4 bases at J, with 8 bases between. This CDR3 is CASSLPGVTGELFF. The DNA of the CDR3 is TGTGCCAGCAGCTTACCGGGGGTCACCGGGGAGCTGTTTTTT.

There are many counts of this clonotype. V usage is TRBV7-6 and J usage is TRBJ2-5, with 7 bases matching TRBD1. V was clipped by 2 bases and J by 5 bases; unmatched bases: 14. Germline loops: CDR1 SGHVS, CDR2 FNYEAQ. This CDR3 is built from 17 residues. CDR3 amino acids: CASSLNSVAGGQETQYF. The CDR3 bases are TGTGCCAGCAGCTTAAATAGCGTCGCAGGGGGACAGGAGACCCAGTACTTC.

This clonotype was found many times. CDR3 DNA: TGTGCCAGCAGGCGACAGGGTGAGGGTGAAGCTTTCTTT. Encoded protein: CASRRQGEGEAFF. V is TRBV3-1 and J is TRBJ1-1, with 7 bases fitting TRBD1. The CDR3 length is 13 residues. The ends lost 6 bases at V and 7 bases at J; junction bases unmatched: 8. From germline, CDR1 is LGHDT and CDR2 YNNKEL (reference sequence).

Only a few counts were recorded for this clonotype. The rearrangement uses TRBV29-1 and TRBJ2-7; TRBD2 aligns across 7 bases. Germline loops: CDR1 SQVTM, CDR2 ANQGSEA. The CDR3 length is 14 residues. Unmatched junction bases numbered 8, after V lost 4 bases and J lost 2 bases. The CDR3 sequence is CSVVPRGGPYEQYF. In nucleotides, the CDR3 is TGCAGCGTTGTCCCACGGGGAGGGCCCTACGAGCAGTACTTC.

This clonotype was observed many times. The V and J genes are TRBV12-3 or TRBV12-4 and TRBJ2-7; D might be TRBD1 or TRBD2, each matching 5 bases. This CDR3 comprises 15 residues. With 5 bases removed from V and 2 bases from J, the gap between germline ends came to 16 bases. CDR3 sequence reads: CASSPYRDGAYEQYF. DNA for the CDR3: TGTGCCAGCAGTCCGTACCGGGACGGAGCCTACGAGCAGTACTTC.

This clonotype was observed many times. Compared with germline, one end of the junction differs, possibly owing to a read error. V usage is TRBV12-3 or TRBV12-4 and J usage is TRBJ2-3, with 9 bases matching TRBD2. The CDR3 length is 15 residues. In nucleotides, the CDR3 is TGTGCCAGCAGTGTAGCGGGAGTCGGCACAGATACGCAGTATTTT. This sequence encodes CASSVAGVGTDTQYF.

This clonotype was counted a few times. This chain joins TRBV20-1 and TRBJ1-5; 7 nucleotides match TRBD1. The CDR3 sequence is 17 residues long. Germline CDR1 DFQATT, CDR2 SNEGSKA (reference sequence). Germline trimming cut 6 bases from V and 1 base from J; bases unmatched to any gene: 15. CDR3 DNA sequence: TGCAGTGCAGGGAGGACAGGTCGAGGTTTGAGCAATCAGCCCCAGCATTTT. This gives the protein CSAGRTGRGLSNQPQHF.

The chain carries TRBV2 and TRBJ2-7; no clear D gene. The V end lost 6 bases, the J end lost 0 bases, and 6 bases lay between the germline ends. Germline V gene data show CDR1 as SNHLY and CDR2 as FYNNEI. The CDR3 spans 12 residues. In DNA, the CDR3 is TGTGCCAGCAGATTAGTCTCCTACGAGCAGTACGTC. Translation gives CASRLVSYEQYV.

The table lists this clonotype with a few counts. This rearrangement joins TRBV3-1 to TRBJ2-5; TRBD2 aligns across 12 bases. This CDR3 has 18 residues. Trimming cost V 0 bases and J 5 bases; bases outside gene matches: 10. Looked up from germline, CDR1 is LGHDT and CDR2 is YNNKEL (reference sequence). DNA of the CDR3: TGTGCCAGCAGCCAAGAACGGATCAGGACTAGCGGGGACGAGACCCAGTACTTC. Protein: CASSQERIRTSGDETQYF.

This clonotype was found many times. The CDR3 sequence: CSVGWTSGVQETQYF. The CDR3 nucleotides read TGCAGCGTTGGCTGGACTAGCGGGGTTCAAGAGACCCAGTACTTC. This rearrangement joins TRBV29-1 to TRBJ2-5; 12 nucleotides agree with TRBD2. The V gene end was trimmed by 4 bases and the J gene end by 2 bases; junction bases not matched to a gene: 5. The germline gives CDR1 SQVTM, CDR2 ANQGSEA. This CDR3 has 15 residues.

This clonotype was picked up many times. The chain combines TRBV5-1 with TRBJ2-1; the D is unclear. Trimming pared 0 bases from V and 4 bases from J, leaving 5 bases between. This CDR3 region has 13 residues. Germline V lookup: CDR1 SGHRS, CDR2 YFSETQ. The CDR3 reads CASSLGIYNEQFF. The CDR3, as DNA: TGCGCCAGCAGCTTGGGGATTTACAATGAGCAGTTCTTC.

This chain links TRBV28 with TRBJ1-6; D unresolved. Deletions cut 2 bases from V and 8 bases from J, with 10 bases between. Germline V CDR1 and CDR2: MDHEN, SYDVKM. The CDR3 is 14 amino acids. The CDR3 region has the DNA TGTGCCAGCAGTTTACAGCAGCGACATTCACCCCTCCACTTT. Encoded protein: CASSLQQRHSPLHF.

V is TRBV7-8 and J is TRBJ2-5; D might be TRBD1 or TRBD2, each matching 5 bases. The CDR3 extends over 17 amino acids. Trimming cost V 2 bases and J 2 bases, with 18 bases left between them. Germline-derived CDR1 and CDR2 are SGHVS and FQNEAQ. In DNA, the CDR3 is TGTGCCAGCAGCTTATGGTTCGCCGGGACGGTACAAGAGACCCAGTACTTC. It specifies CASSLWFAGTVQETQYF.

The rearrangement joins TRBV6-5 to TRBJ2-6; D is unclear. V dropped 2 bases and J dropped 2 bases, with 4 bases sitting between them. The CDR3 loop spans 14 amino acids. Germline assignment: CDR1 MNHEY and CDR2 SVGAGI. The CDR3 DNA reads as TGTGCCAGCAGTTACGGACCTGGGGCCAACGTCCTGACTTTC. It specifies CASSYGPGANVLTF.

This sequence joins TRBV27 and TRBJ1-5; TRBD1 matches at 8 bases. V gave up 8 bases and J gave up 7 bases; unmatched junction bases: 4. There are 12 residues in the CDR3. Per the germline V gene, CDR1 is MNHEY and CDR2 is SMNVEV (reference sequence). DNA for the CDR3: TGTGCCAGCGGACAGGGTCAGCAGCCCCAGCATTTT. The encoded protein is CASGQGQQPQHF.

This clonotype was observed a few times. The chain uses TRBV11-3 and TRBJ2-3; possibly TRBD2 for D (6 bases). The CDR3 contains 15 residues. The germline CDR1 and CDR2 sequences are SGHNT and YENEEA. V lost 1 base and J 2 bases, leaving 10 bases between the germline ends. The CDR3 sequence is CASSLGGVPTDTQYF. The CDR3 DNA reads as TGTGCCAGCAGCTTAGGGGGGGTCCCCACAGATACGCAGTATTTT.

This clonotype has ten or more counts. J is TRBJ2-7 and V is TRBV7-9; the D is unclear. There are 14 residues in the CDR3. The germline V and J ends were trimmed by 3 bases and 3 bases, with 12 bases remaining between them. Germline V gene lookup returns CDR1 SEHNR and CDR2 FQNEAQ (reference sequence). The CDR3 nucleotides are TGTGCCAGCAGCTTCGGCCCGGGTCACTACGAGCAGTACGTC. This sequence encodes CASSFGPGHYEQYV.

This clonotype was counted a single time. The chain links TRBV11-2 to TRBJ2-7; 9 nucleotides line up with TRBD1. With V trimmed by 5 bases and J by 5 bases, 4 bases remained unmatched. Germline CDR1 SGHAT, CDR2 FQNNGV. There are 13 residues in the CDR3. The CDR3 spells CASSPDRGNEQYV. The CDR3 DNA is TGTGCCAGCAGCCCGGACAGGGGCAACGAGCAGTACGTC.

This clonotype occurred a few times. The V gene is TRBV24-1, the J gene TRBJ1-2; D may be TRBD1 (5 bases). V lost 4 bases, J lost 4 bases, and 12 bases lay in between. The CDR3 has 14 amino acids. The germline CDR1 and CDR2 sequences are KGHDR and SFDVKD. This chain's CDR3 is CATSDPGHGYGYTF. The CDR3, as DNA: TGTGCCACCAGTGACCCAGGGCACGGCTATGGCTACACCTTC.

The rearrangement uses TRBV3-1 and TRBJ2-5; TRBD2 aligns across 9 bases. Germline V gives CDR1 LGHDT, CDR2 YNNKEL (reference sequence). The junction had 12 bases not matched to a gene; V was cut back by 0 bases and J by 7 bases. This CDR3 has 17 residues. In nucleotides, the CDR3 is TGTGCCAGCAGCCAAGAATCGCTAGCGGGGTTAAGCGGGACCCAGTACTTC. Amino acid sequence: CASSQESLAGLSGTQYF.

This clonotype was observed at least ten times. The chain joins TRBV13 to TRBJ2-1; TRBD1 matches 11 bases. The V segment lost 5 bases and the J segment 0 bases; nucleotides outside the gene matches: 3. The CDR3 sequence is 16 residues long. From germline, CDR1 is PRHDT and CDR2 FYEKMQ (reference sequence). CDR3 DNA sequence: TGTGCCAGCAGCCCGGGGACAGGGGGCTCCTACAATGAGCAGTTCTTC. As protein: CASSPGTGGSYNEQFF.

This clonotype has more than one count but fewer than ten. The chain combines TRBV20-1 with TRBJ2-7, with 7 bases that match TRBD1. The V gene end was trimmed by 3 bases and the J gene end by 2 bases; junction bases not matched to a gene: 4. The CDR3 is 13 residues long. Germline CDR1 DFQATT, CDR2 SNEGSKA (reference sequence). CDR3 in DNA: TGCAGTGCTAGCGGCCAGGGGGCCTACGAGCAGTACGTC. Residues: CSASGQGAYEQYV.

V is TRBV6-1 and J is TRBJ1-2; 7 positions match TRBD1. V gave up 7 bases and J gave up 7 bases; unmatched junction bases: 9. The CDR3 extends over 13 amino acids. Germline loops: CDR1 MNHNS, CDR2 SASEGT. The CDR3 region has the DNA TGTGCCAGCACCCCAACAGGGGAGGTTGGCTACACCTTC. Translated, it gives CASTPTGEVGYTF.

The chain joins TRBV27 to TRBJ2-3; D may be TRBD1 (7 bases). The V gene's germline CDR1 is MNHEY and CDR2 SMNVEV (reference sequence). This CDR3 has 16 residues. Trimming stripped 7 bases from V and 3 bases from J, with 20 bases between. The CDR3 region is CASKEGAGVFTDTQYF. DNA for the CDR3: TGTGCCAGCAAGGAGGGGGCCGGGGTCTTTACAGATACGCAGTATTTT.

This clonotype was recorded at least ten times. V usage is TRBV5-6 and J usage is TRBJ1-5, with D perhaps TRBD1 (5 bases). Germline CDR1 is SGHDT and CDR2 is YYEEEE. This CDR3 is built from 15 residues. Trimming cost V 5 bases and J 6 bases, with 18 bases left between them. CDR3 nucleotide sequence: TGTGCCAGCAGTTTTGGGAGGGGTAGGGGTCAGCCCCAGCATTTT. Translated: CASSFGRGRGQPQHF.